These T cell receptor beta chains were read from a single sample in a study of control samples from healthy donors and cancer patients. Assay: immunoSEQ multiplex PCR; the TCRdb copy retains only in-frame clones and omits some. This table has around 120,000 clones, roughly 94% appearing once. The sequenced sample was blood. These receptors originate from a man aged 25-45 years in good health. The CDR3 runs from the conserved cysteine through the conserved F or W. D genes are given only for firm matches. Clone size is given for some rows only: seen once, a few or many times, or a class if the clone is expanded.

TRBJ2-2,.,TRBV7-9,.,TGTGCCAGCAGCTCCGGAGAGAACACCGGGGAGCTGTTTTTT,CASSSGENTGELFF
TRBJ2-5,TRBD1,TRBV18,.,TGTGCCAGCTCACCTCCGGGACAGGGGTCGTCAGAGACCCAGTACTTC,CASSPPGQGSSETQYF
TRBJ2-7,TRBD1,TRBV18,.,TGTGCCAGCTCCTCAGTCCAGGGGGACGAGCAGTACTTC,CASSSVQGDEQYF
TRBJ2-1,.,TRBV4-1,.,TGCGCCAGCAGGCACCCGGGAAAAACCTACAATGAGCAGTTCTTC,CASRHPGKTYNEQFF
TRBJ2-1,TRBD2,TRBV7-2,once,TGTGCCAGCAGGATACTAGCGCCTGAGCAGTTCTTC,CASRILAPEQFF
TRBJ1-1,.,TRBV6-5,.,TGTGCCAGCAGTCCGGGACGTATGAACACTGAAGCTTTCTTT,CASSPGRMNTEAFF
TRBJ2-7,TRBD2,TRBV4-3,once,TGCGCCAGCAGCCATACGACTAGCGGGGGTGGAACCTACGAGCAGTACTTC,CASSHTTSGGGTYEQYF
TRBJ2-2,TRBD1,TRBV12-5,.,TGTGCTAGTGGCCAGACAGGGCCGAACACCGGGGAGCTGTTTTTT,CASGQTGPNTGELFF
TRBJ2-7,.,TRBV29-1,.,TGCAGCGTTGATTCCCGAGGACTAAGGGGGTCCTACGAGCAGTACTTC,CSVDSRGLRGSYEQYF
TRBJ1-5,.,TRBV7-2,.,TGTGCCAGCAGCTTATTCCAGGGCTATCAGCCCCAGCATTTT,CASSLFQGYQPQHF
TRBJ2-3,.,TRBV6-6,.,TGTGCCAGCAGCCTGGGGCAGGGAGATACGCAGTATTTT,CASSLGQGDTQYF
TRBJ2-1,TRBD2,TRBV6-2/TRBV6-3,.,TGTGCCAGCAGTCCCGGACTAGCGGGGGGGCCGAGTGAGCAGTTCTTC,CASSPGLAGGPSEQFF
TRBJ1-1,.,TRBV5-4,.,TGTGCCAGCAGCCCACTGGCAGGGAACACTGAAGCTTTCTTT,CASSPLAGNTEAFF
TRBJ1-5,TRBD1,TRBV7-2,.,TGTGCCAGCAGCTTGACAGGGGGTAGCAATCAGCCCCAGCATTTT,CASSLTGGSNQPQHF
TRBJ1-3,TRBD1,TRBV18,once,TGTGCCAGCTCACCAAACCAGGGGGCTGGAAACACCATATATTTT,CASSPNQGAGNTIYF
TRBJ2-6,.,TRBV5-4,few,TGTGCCAGCACGGTGGGACCTGGGGCCAACGTCCTGACTTTC,CASTVGPGANVLTF
TRBJ1-2,TRBD1,TRBV28,.,TGTGCCAGCTTTGATTCCCCCGGACAGGGTGTGAGGTACACCTTC,CASFDSPGQGVRYTF
TRBJ2-5,.,TRBV4-1,.,TGCGCCAGCAGCCAAGCGGGTCTCCAAGAGACCCAGTACTTC,CASSQAGLQETQYF
TRBJ1-4,.,TRBV14,.,TGTGCCAGCAGCCGCAGGGGCGGTGAAAAACTGTTTTTT,CASSRRGGEKLFF
TRBJ2-6,.,TRBV10-3,once,TGTGCCATCAGTGACCCTGGAAACTCTGGGGCCAACGTCCTGACTTTC,CAISDPGNSGANVLTF
TRBJ1-2,TRBD1,TRBV19,once,TGTGCCAGTAGTAGACCGGGACAGGGTTATGGCTACACCTTC,CASSRPGQGYGYTF
TRBJ1-5,.,TRBV6-2/TRBV6-3,.,TGTGCCAGCAGTTACGGCCGGGGCAGGGTGGGCCAGCCCCAGCATTTT,CASSYGRGRVGQPQHF
TRBJ2-2,.,TRBV29-1,.,TGTGGGTCCCCCAGTCCGAACACCGGGGAGCTGTTTTTT,CGSPSPNTGELFF
TRBJ1-6,.,TRBV6-6,.,TGTGCCAGCAGTTACGGTAGGGGTGAGGATTCACCCCTCCACTTT,CASSYGRGEDSPLHF
TRBJ1-3,.,TRBV6-6,.,TGTGCCAGCAGTTCCCGACAGCACTCTGGAAACACCATATATTTT,CASSSRQHSGNTIYF
TRBJ1-4,.,TRBV29-1,.,TGCAGCGTTCGATCCCAGGGTGAAAAACTGTTTTTT,CSVRSQGEKLFF
TRBJ1-6,.,TRBV27,.,TGTGCCAGCAGTCTCCGAGGTAGTAGCTCCTATAATTCACCCCTCCACTTT,CASSLRGSSSYNSPLHF
TRBJ1-1,.,TRBV2,.,TGTGCCAGCAGCCCAGGGACTGGGGGGCGAACATCGGGCACTGAAGCTTTCTTT,CASSPGTGGRTSGTEAFF
TRBJ1-3,TRBD1,TRBV7-2,.,TGTGCCAGCAGACTAGACAGGGAGGCTGGAAACACCATATATTTT,CASRLDREAGNTIYF
TRBJ2-3,.,TRBV9,.,TGTGCCAGCAGCGTCGGACTAGATACGCAGTATTTT,CASSVGLDTQYF
TRBJ1-1,.,TRBV4-3,.,TGCGCCAGCAGCCGAAGAACAGGGCTGACTGAAGCTTTCTTT,CASSRRTGLTEAFF